This TCR beta chain was retrieved from a study of T cell responses to AZD1222 COVID-19 vaccine. The method was immunoSEQ multiplex PCR; TCRdb's version includes in-frame clones alone and lacks a portion of them. Of some 110,000 clones in the sample, about 86% were seen once. Findings and caveats of the study: Clonal diversity was possibly underestimated, and white British individuals and females predominated among donors. Across spike, vaccine-associated CD4 TCRs were found, dominant at 160-218 and 743-854.

Remarks on this clone: What it binds is not known.

Deletions cut 1 base from V and 3 bases from J, with 9 bases between. Germline CDR1 is SGHNT and CDR2 is YENEEA. The CDR3 length is 15 residues. This sequence was found in an adult in good health. This rearrangement joins TRBV11-3 to TRBJ2-2, with TRBD2 as a possible D gene (6 bases). This material consisted of peripheral blood, taken on day 0 of AZD1222 vaccination. The CDR3 loop is CASSLGGGYTGELFF. In DNA form, the CDR3 reads TGTGCCAGCAGCTTAGGTGGGGGGTACACCGGGGAGCTGTTTTTT.